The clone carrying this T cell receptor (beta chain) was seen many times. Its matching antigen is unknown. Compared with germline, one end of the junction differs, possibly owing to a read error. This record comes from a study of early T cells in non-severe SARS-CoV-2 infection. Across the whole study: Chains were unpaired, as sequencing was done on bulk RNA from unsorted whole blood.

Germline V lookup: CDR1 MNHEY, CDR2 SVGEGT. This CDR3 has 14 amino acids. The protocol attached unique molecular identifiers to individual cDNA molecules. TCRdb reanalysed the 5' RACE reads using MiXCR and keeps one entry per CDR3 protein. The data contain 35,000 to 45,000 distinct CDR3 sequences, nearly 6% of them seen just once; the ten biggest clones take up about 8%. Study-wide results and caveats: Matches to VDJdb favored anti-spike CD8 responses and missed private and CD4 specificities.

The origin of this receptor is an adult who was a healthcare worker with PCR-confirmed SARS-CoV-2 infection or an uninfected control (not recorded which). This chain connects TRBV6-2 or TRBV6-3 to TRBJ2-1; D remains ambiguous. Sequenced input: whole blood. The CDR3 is CASTTAGPFNELFF. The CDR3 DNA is TGTGCCAGCACCACGGCAGGACCCTTCAATGAGCTGTTCTTC.